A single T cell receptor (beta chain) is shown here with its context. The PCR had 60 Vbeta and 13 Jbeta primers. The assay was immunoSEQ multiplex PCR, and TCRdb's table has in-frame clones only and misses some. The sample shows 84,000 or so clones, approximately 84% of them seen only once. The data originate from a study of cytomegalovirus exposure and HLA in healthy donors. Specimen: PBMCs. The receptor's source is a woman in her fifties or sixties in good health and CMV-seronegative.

For the CDR3, the DNA is TGTGCCAGCAGCTTGAGTCCTAGTTCCCAGACCCAGTACTTC. This codes for CASSLSPSSQTQYF. J is TRBJ2-5 and V is TRBV5-8; D unresolved. Germline V CDR1 and CDR2: SGHTS, YDEGEE. CDR3 length: 14 residues. Trimming took 1 base from V and 6 from J, leaving 13 bases between them.